This T cell receptor beta chain is drawn from a study of shared clonotypes between healthy human individuals. V was pared by 0 bases and J by 2 bases, with 9 bases between. The CDR3 has 15 residues. Looked up from germline, CDR1 is SGHVS and CDR2 is FNYEAQ. The repertoire was sequenced with immunoSEQ multiplex PCR; TCRdb's copy has only in-frame clones and lacks some. This sample has about 510,000 clones, with 79% found just once. Donors were Caucasian adults residing in Nashville, Tennessee, USA. Sequenced material: PBMCs. The rearrangement links TRBV7-6 to TRBJ2-3; a weak D match, TRBD2 (6 bases). This TCR derives from a woman in her 40s in good health. Some clones in this sample may be carry-over from other donors' samples. CDR3 sequence reads: CASSLAGGTTDTQYF. CDR3 bases: TGTGCCAGCAGCTTAGCGGGGGGAACCACAGATACGCAGTATTTT.